This T cell receptor (beta chain) stems from a study of beta chain features in type 1 diabetes. This clone was counted a few times. Its specificity is not known. General study findings and limits: The study found moderately but significantly shorter TCRB CDR3s in all four CD4+ subsets of Type 1 diabetes patients.

The isolated RNA, all of it, was reverse transcribed, so expressed TCRB transcripts were what got sequenced. This table comes from immunoSEQ multiplex PCR, and its TCRdb copy is limited to in-frame clones, with some not included. The sample contains over 120,000 clones, more than 10% of which appear only once. The sample taken for sequencing was central memory CD4+ T cells from blood. The sequence came from a man aged 18 to 30 with type 1 diabetes.

The CDR3 spells CATIPGTSAFF. The CDR3 bases are TGTGCCACCATTCCAGGGACATCGGCTTTCTTT. The chain has TRBV28 and TRBJ1-1, with D perhaps TRBD1 (6 bases). CDR3 length: 11 amino acids. The germline CDR1 and CDR2 sequences are MDHEN and SYDVKM. V dropped 10 bases and J dropped 11 bases, with 17 bases sitting between them.